The next 21 T cell receptor beta chains were all read from a single sample in a study of blood T cell repertoires in COVID-19. Some clones are missing from TCRdb's copy, which holds only in-frame ones; the method was immunoSEQ multiplex PCR. This repertoire shows about 320,000 clones, about 84% found once; its top ten account for about 1.6%. The source material was peripheral blood. The receptors here all came from a woman aged 45-65 years with acute or convalescent COVID-19.

The chain recombines TRBV5-1 with TRBJ2-1; 12 bases line up with TRBD2. Unmatched junction bases numbered 8, after V lost 6 bases and J lost 7 bases. Germline-derived CDR1 and CDR2 are SGHRS and YFSETQ. This CDR3 contains 15 residues. CDR3 sequence reads: CASIGLTSGRNEQFF. For the CDR3, the DNA is TGCGCCAGCATTGGCCTAACTAGCGGGAGGAATGAGCAGTTCTTC.

The V call is TRBV27, the J call TRBJ1-6; D call uncertain. CDR3 length: 14 amino acids. Trimming took off 3 bases at V and 10 bases at J, with 13 bases between the two ends. CDR1 is MNHEY and CDR2 is SMNVEV in the germline V gene (reference sequence). CDR3: CASSFHSLISPLHF. CDR3 DNA: TGTGCCAGCAGTTTTCACAGCTTAATATCACCCCTCCACTTT.

The chain combines TRBV28 with TRBJ2-2; weak D call: TRBD1 (6 bases). CDR3 length: 14 amino acids. Germline lookup yields CDR1 MDHEN and CDR2 SYDVKM. V gave up 6 bases and J gave up 6 bases, with 14 bases separating them. CDR3 DNA sequence: TGTGCCAGCAGGACCTACAGGGTACCCGGGGAGCTGTTTTTT. Translating it yields CASRTYRVPGELFF.

This sequence joins TRBV6-2 or TRBV6-3 and TRBJ2-7; 8 bases map to TRBD1. The CDR3 covers 15 residues. Germline V CDR1 and CDR2: MNHEY, SVGEGT. The V and J ends lost 2 bases and 3 bases, in that order; junction bases with no gene match: 6. The CDR3 nucleotides are TGTGCCAGCAGTTACGAGACAGGGGTTGGCTACGAGCAGTACTTC. Its translation is CASSYETGVGYEQYF.

The V gene is TRBV28, the J gene TRBJ1-5; TRBD1 might be the D (5 bases). This CDR3 has 11 residues. The V end was cut by 8 bases, the J end by 9 bases, with 11 bases between. Germline lookup yields CDR1 MDHEN and CDR2 SYDVKM. CDR3 loop: CASSPGGPQHF. The CDR3 bases are TGTGCCAGCTCTCCGGGGGGGCCCCAGCATTTT.

The genes are TRBV14 and TRBJ2-1; D ambiguous. V gave up 2 bases and J gave up 4 bases, with 9 bases separating them. The CDR3 loop spans 14 amino acids. Germline lookup yields CDR1 SGHDN and CDR2 FVKESK. The CDR3 region has the DNA TGTGCCAGCAGCCAAATCACTTTGTACAATGAGCAGTTCTTC. It codes for CASSQITLYNEQFF.

This clone was seen only once. At one end, the junction sequence differs from germline, possibly due to a read error. This chain uses TRBV3-1 (or the pseudogene TRBV3-2) with TRBJ1-6; D not certain. Germline lookup yields CDR1 LGHDT and CDR2 YNNKEL (reference sequence). The CDR3 totals 12 residues. The CDR3 DNA reads TGTGCCAGCAGTCTCTATAATACACCCCTCCACTTT. This encodes CASSLYNTPLHF.

This rearrangement joins TRBV7-9 to TRBJ2-2, with TRBD1 matching 8 bases. The germline V gene encodes CDR1 SEHNR and CDR2 FQNEAQ (reference sequence). This CDR3 has 15 amino acids. The junction had 9 bases not matched to a gene; V was cut back by 5 bases and J by 7 bases. For the CDR3, the DNA is TGTGCCAGCAGCAAACAAACAGGGGGTGACGGGGAGCTGTTTTTT. Translating it yields CASSKQTGGDGELFF.

The chain has TRBV6-2 or TRBV6-3 and TRBJ2-1; the D gene is possibly TRBD2 (7 bases). The germline V gene has CDR1 MNHEY and CDR2 SVGEGT. The V gene lost 2 bases and the J gene lost 4 bases, with 21 bases spanning the gap. The CDR3 covers 18 residues. CDR3 nucleotide sequence: TGTGCCAGCAGTTACGACGTCCGGAGGGGGAGGGGGTACAATGAGCAGTTCTTC. This translates into CASSYDVRRGRGYNEQFF.

The chain employs TRBV2 and TRBJ1-5, with D possibly matching TRBD1 (5 bases). Trimming took off 4 bases at V and 5 bases at J, with 18 bases between the two ends. Looked up from germline, CDR1 is SNHLY and CDR2 is FYNNEI. The CDR3 is 16 residues long. In nucleotides, the CDR3 is TGTGCCAGCAGTGCTGGGGAGGGGCAACCTTATCAGCCCCAGCATTTT. It is translated as CASSAGEGQPYQPQHF.

The chain employs TRBV30 and TRBJ1-2, with TRBD1 as a possible D gene (6 bases). V lost 5 bases, J lost 1 base, and 11 bases lay in between. The CDR3 is 13 amino acids. Germline loops: CDR1 GTSNPN, CDR2 SVGIG (reference sequence). The CDR3: CAWGTRNNYGYTF. CDR3 DNA sequence: TGTGCCTGGGGGACACGAAATAACTATGGCTACACCTTC.

This clone was seen once. The chain carries TRBV6-5 and TRBJ1-1; no clear D. Trimming left V 4 bases short and J 1 base short, with 10 bases between. This CDR3 spans 14 amino acids. Germline V lookup: CDR1 MNHEY, CDR2 SVGAGI. The CDR3 here is CASSFSRGNTEAFF. The CDR3 bases are TGTGCCAGCAGTTTTTCCCGGGGGAACACTGAAGCTTTCTTT.

This clone showed up just a few times. The V call is TRBV18, the J call TRBJ2-3, with unresolved D. Germline loops: CDR1 KGHSH, CDR2 LQKENI. V gave up 4 bases and J gave up 3 bases, with 8 bases separating them. The CDR3 totals 13 residues. The CDR3 DNA sequence: TGTGCCAGCTCACTACTTTCTACAGATACGCAGTATTTT. Its translation is CASSLLSTDTQYF.

The rearrangement uses TRBV10-3 and TRBJ2-2; D possibly corresponds to TRBD2 (5 bases). CDR3 length equals 15 residues. With 0 bases removed from V and 2 bases from J, the gap between germline ends came to 7 bases. The V gene's germline CDR1 is ENHRY and CDR2 SYGVKD. CDR3 sequence reads: CAISESEANTGELFF. In DNA, the CDR3 is TGTGCCATCAGTGAGTCGGAGGCTAACACCGGGGAGCTGTTTTTT.

The chain carries TRBV18 and TRBJ1-3; no clear D gene. In germline, CDR1 is KGHSH, CDR2 LQKENI. The CDR3 consists of 16 residues. V lost 3 bases to trimming and J lost 0 bases, with 12 bases between them. CDR3 coding DNA: TGTGCCAGCTCACCGATACAGACGAGCTCTGGAAACACCATATATTTT. Its protein product is CASSPIQTSSGNTIYF.

This chain joins TRBV27 and TRBJ2-7; D may be TRBD2 (6 bases). Trimming removed 8 bases at V and 4 bases at J, with 21 bases between. CDR1 is MNHEY, CDR2 SMNVEV, per germline (reference sequence). The CDR3 covers 15 residues. This chain's CDR3 is CASGLLGYLRYEQYF. CDR3 in DNA: TGTGCCAGCGGACTACTCGGCTATCTGAGGTACGAGCAGTACTTC.

The V gene is TRBV7-2, the J gene TRBJ1-6; D uncertain. Germline CDR1 is SGHTA and CDR2 is FQGNSA. V gave up 2 bases and J gave up 2 bases, with 7 bases separating them. CDR3 length equals 15 residues. The CDR3 is CASSLFPAYNSPLHF. CDR3 nucleotide sequence: TGTGCCAGCAGCTTATTCCCGGCCTATAATTCACCCCTCCACTTT.

This chain connects TRBV27 to TRBJ2-7, with 8 bases aligning to TRBD1. Germline-derived CDR1 and CDR2 are MNHEY and SMNVEV (reference sequence). The CDR3 covers 15 residues. The J segment lost 0 bases and the V segment lost 8 bases, leaving 9 bases of the junction unmatched. CDR3 protein: CASFLRTGSSYEQYF. CDR3 DNA sequence: TGTGCCAGCTTTCTGCGGACAGGGAGCTCCTACGAGCAGTACTTC.

The genes are TRBV3-1 (or the pseudogene TRBV3-2) and TRBJ2-5, with TRBD1 identical over 9 bases. Germline V gene data show CDR1 as LGHDT and CDR2 as YNNKEL (reference sequence). Germline trimming cut 5 bases from V and 5 bases from J; bases unmatched to any gene: 9. The CDR3 runs to 15 residues. DNA of the CDR3: TGTGCCAGCAGCGGGCCCGGGACAGGGTTGGAGACCCAGTACTTC. As protein: CASSGPGTGLETQYF.

A single count supports this clone. This chain uses TRBV19 with TRBJ2-3; 8 nucleotides line up with TRBD1. V was clipped by 0 bases and J by 5 bases; unmatched bases: 4. CDR1 LNHDA and CDR2 SQIVND come from the germline V gene (reference sequence). The CDR3 contains 15 residues. Written as DNA, the CDR3 is TGTGCCAGTAGTATAGATGGACAGGGAAAAGATACGCAGTATTTT. Protein product: CASSIDGQGKDTQYF.

The CDR3 is CASSLVWQGESPLHF. The CDR3 DNA reads TGCGCCAGCAGCTTGGTATGGCAGGGGGAATCACCCCTCCACTTT. J is TRBJ1-6 and V is TRBV5-1, with TRBD1 matching over 7 bases. This CDR3 is built from 15 residues. V dropped 0 bases and J dropped 10; count of bases not matched to a gene: 7. Germline V gene data show CDR1 as SGHRS and CDR2 as YFSETQ.